This record covers a single T cell receptor beta chain. Its recognized antigen is unknown. No much larger clone exists at a distance of one base, and base qualities are not known. This specimen belongs to a study of T cell responses to AZD1222 COVID-19 vaccine (dated by TCRdb to about 2021). About the full investigation: TCR sequencing was performed for 230 to 250 trial participants, of whom around 200 were given two doses of AZD1222 and some 26 were given two doses of MenACWY control vaccine. Trial participants were enrolled by age into subgroups of 18-55, 56-69 and 70-plus years, and roughly 150, 30 and 60 TCR-sequenced participants, respectively, were included in these subgroups. The paper's findings and limits, for the study overall: Conclusions about previously exposed vaccinees are limited because only 5 or 6 AZD1222 recipients were SARS-CoV-2 seropositive at baseline. In the small 56-69-year group, the increase in depth fell short of significance, most likely because of low power. A significant rise in spike-specific TCR breadth and depth was observed after two AZD1222 doses relative to day 0 and relative to MenACWY recipients. Nearly half of unique spike-specific TCRs reportedly recognized epitopes outside regions mutated in the B.1.351 and B.1.1.7 variants. Vaccine-associated CD4 TCRs spanned the whole spike protein, with dominant responses in regions 160-218 and 743-854. Because no day 14 peak-response samples were available, the repertoires could be characterized only after the peak T cell response. Participants were mostly white British, with more females than males. The authors suggested clonal diversity may have been underestimated.

The sample's time point label, in plain terms: baseline before first vaccination. The intended sense of this specimen's treatment or condition label: meningococcal conjugate vaccine given as trial control. Samples from vaccinated people were obtained from the UK trials COV001 and COV002, which included a single-blind randomized controlled phase 2/3 trial of AZD1222 (ChAdOx1 nCoV-19) in healthy adults. For TCRbeta chain sequencing, PBMC samples were collected from trial participants at day 0 and at day 28 after the second dose. The germline V gene (reference sequence) supplies CDR1 PRHDT and CDR2 FYEKMQ. Including cysteine and phenylalanine, the CDR3 has 15 amino acids. The only DNA kept is the CDR3, 45 bases in frame from the first base. Trimming takes 1 base from V and 4 bases from J, and the germline ends sit 13 bases apart. The CDR3 regions of human TCRbeta chains were analyzed by immunosequencing. Per the source publication's procedure: Repertoire TCRs were checked for matches against a reference library of SARS-CoV-2-specific TCRs that had been generated using the MIRA antigen-specificity platform. Breadth meant the fraction of unique TCRs that were SARS-CoV-2-associated, whereas depth meant the fraction of total T cells that were SARS-CoV-2-associated. Using the MIRA data, each spike-specific TCR was assigned both to the spike region to which the TCR was reactive and to a CD4 or CD8 class. Log10-transformed breadth and depth values were compared by one-way ANOVA with Sidak's multiple comparisons tests. Here the immuneACCESS table is served through TCRdb, limited to in-frame sequences with V and J called. Missing clones are a known gap in these copies; in checked studies unresolved V genes cover under half, and the rest lacks a known reason. The V and J calls and clone size come from that table; D and trimming were worked out from the DNA. This sample gives 150,000 or so clones in total; 75% to 95% of them show up just once. The ten largest clonotypes hold around 2.8% of the sample.

The specimen comprised peripheral blood, sampled on day 0 of MenACWY control vaccination. The chain joins TRBV13 to TRBJ1-1; the D region possibly corresponds to TRBD1 (5 bases align). The receptor's source is an adult in good health. The CDR3 has the sequence CASSLAGVGVTEAFF. The DNA sequence is given as TGTGCCAGCAGCTTAGCGGGGGTTGGGGTCACTGAAGCTTTCTTT.